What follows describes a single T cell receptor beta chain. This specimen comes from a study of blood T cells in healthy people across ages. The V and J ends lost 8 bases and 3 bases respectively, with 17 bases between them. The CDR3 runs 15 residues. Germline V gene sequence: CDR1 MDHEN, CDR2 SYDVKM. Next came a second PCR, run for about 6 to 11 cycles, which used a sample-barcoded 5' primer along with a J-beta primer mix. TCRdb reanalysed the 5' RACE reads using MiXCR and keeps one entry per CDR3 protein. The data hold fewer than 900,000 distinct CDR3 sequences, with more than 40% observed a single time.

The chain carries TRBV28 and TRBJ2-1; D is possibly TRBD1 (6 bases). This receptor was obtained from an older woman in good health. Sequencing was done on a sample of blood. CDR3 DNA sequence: TGTGCCAGCCCCCCAGGGACACAGAGCTACAATGAGCAGTTCTTC. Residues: CASPPGTQSYNEQFF.